This note documents a single T cell receptor (beta chain) sequence. The sample comes from a study of blood T cell repertoires in COVID-19. In the study overall: Donors in the United States, Italy and Spain gave samples during acute or convalescent COVID-19. Nucleic acid was either cDNA or gDNA, and it came from T cells, B-cell-depleted T cells, or PBMCs.

Measured with immunoSEQ multiplex PCR; TCRdb has only the in-frame clones, and not every one. The sample shows fewer than 200,000 clones, roughly 79% of them seen only once. The CDR3 covers 17 residues. The V gene end was trimmed by 1 base and the J gene end by 4 bases; junction bases not matched to a gene: 13. Germline values: CDR1 SGDLS, CDR2 YYNGEE. This TCR came from a woman in her seventies with acute or convalescent COVID-19. The chain uses TRBV9 and TRBJ1-1; 7 nucleotides agree with TRBD1. Source material: peripheral blood. CDR3 sequence: CASSVTHLTGIRTEAFF. CDR3 sequence (DNA): TGTGCCAGCAGCGTAACCCACCTGACAGGGATTCGCACTGAAGCTTTCTTT.